This T cell receptor (beta chain) appears in the sequencing data of a study of OX40 agonist ivuxolimab in advanced cancers. As for the study in general: The study treated patients with ivuxolimab, an agonistic anti-OX40 (CD134) antibody. Dose-escalation subjects each had hepatocellular carcinoma, melanoma, renal cell or head and neck cancer. Allowance was made for prior anti-PD-1, anti-PD-L1 or anti-CTLA-4 therapy, and about 37% had some. Findings and caveats of the study: Undetermined was the antigen specificity of the expanded peripheral T cells.

Some clones are missing from TCRdb's copy, which holds only in-frame ones; the method was immunoSEQ multiplex PCR. The sample has around 65,000 clones; 80% to 85% are singletons. Worth noting for this clone: Its cognate antigen is unknown.

The ends were cut back, 5 bases at V and 2 bases at J, with 15 bases in the middle. The CDR3 runs 15 residues. Germline V gene sequence: CDR1 MGHRA, CDR2 YSYEKL. The clonotype originates from an adult with an advanced solid tumor such as melanoma, head and neck, liver or kidney cancer. The V gene is TRBV4-1, the J gene TRBJ1-2, with D possibly matching TRBD1 (5 bases). Sequenced here: CD4+ or CD8+ T cells sorted from blood, sampled in a trial of the OX40 agonist ivuxolimab. CDR3 in DNA: TGCGCCAGCAGCTTCCCAGGGTCCGGAAACTATGGCTACACCTTC. Residues: CASSFPGSGNYGYTF.